The rows below give T cell receptor beta chains drawn from one sample of a study of blood T cells in healthy people across ages. TCRdb passed the 5' RACE reads through MiXCR, listing each CDR3 protein once. The data hold about 380,000 distinct CDR3 sequences, with roughly half observed a single time. Material for sequencing was blood. These receptor sequences come from a man in his fifties or sixties in good health. CDR3s include the opening cysteine and the closing phenylalanine or tryptophan. Each record gives: J gene, clone size, V gene, D gene, CDR3 protein, CDR3 DNA. The D gene is left open where the match is weak. Size is omitted from some rows. Given values are once, few, many or a class for expanded clones.

J gene: TRBJ2-6; clone size: -; V gene: TRBV6-1; D gene: -; CDR3 protein: CASRAGGISGANVLTF; CDR3 DNA: TGTGCCAGCCGGGCAGGGGGGATCTCTGGGGCCAACGTCCTGACTTTC
J gene: TRBJ2-3; clone size: -; V gene: TRBV24-1; D gene: TRBD1; CDR3 protein: CATRRQGSDTQYF; CDR3 DNA: TGTGCCACCAGGCGACAGGGGTCAGATACGCAGTATTTT
J gene: TRBJ1-2; clone size: -; V gene: TRBV12-5; D gene: -; CDR3 protein: CASGLPGGRINYGYTF; CDR3 DNA: TGTGCTAGTGGTTTGCCCGGGGGCAGGATCAACTATGGCTACACCTTC
J gene: TRBJ2-5; clone size: -; V gene: TRBV9; D gene: TRBD2; CDR3 protein: CASSAGTSGQQETQYF; CDR3 DNA: TGTGCCAGCAGCGCCGGGACTAGCGGACAACAAGAGACCCAGTACTTC
J gene: TRBJ2-7; clone size: -; V gene: TRBV28; D gene: -; CDR3 protein: CASSMAPQYEQYF; CDR3 DNA: TGTGCCAGCAGTATGGCCCCCCAATACGAGCAGTACTTC
J gene: TRBJ2-3; clone size: -; V gene: TRBV5-1; D gene: -; CDR3 protein: CASSPGGGGDTQYF; CDR3 DNA: TGCGCCAGCAGCCCCGGGGGCGGCGGAGATACGCAGTATTTT
J gene: TRBJ2-7; clone size: -; V gene: TRBV7-8; D gene: TRBD1; CDR3 protein: CASSRGTAVTYEQYF; CDR3 DNA: TGTGCCAGCAGCCGAGGGACAGCCGTAACCTACGAGCAGTACTTC
J gene: TRBJ2-4; clone size: -; V gene: TRBV20-1; D gene: TRBD1; CDR3 protein: CSAPKDREIVKNIQYF; CDR3 DNA: TGCAGTGCTCCTAAAGACAGGGAGATAGTCAAAAACATTCAGTACTTC
J gene: TRBJ1-6; clone size: -; V gene: TRBV6-5; D gene: -; CDR3 protein: CASSFGQLNSPLHF; CDR3 DNA: TGTGCCAGCAGTTTCGGACAGCTTAATTCACCCCTCCACTTT
J gene: TRBJ1-2; clone size: -; V gene: TRBV28; D gene: TRBD1; CDR3 protein: CASLAPTGRHGYTF; CDR3 DNA: TGTGCCAGCCTAGCCCCGACAGGGCGTCATGGCTACACCTTC
J gene: TRBJ1-6; clone size: once; V gene: TRBV2; D gene: -; CDR3 protein: CASSEGRNSPLHF; CDR3 DNA: TGTGCCAGCAGTGAGGGCCGTAATTCACCCCTCCACTTT
J gene: TRBJ2-3; clone size: -; V gene: TRBV6-5; D gene: TRBD1; CDR3 protein: CASSYNDRPGQGIDTQYF; CDR3 DNA: TGTGCCAGCAGTTACAACGATCGACCGGGACAGGGGATCGATACGCAGTATTTT
J gene: TRBJ1-5; clone size: once; V gene: TRBV18; D gene: -; CDR3 protein: CASSRDRYSNQPQHF; CDR3 DNA: TGTGCCAGCTCACGCGACAGATATAGCAATCAGCCCCAGCATTTT
J gene: TRBJ2-5; clone size: -; V gene: TRBV5-1; D gene: TRBD2; CDR3 protein: CASSSLTSGGTETQYF; CDR3 DNA: TGCGCCAGCAGCTCCTTGACTAGCGGGGGTACAGAGACCCAGTACTTC
J gene: TRBJ1-4; clone size: -; V gene: TRBV7-2; D gene: -; CDR3 protein: CASSFGAAEKLFF; CDR3 DNA: TGTGCCAGCAGCTTTGGGGCGGCTGAAAAACTGTTTTTT
J gene: TRBJ2-7; clone size: -; V gene: TRBV7-6; D gene: TRBD1; CDR3 protein: CASSLDPGDRGKQYF; CDR3 DNA: TGTGCCAGCAGCTTAGATCCAGGGGACAGGGGGAAGCAGTACTTC
J gene: TRBJ1-5; clone size: -; V gene: TRBV28; D gene: -; CDR3 protein: CASKVTRFSNQPQHF; CDR3 DNA: TGTGCCAGCAAGGTCACCCGGTTTAGCAATCAGCCCCAGCATTTT
J gene: TRBJ2-7; clone size: -; V gene: TRBV24-1; D gene: -; CDR3 protein: CATSDPGKQYF; CDR3 DNA: TGTGCCACCAGTGACCCAGGCAAGCAGTACTTC
J gene: TRBJ2-1; clone size: -; V gene: TRBV29-1; D gene: TRBD2; CDR3 protein: CSVESGAYEQFF; CDR3 DNA: TGCAGCGTTGAAAGCGGGGCCTACGAGCAGTTCTTC
J gene: TRBJ2-5; clone size: few; V gene: TRBV7-2; D gene: -; CDR3 protein: CASSPDLRGSRQETQYF; CDR3 DNA: TGTGCCAGCAGCCCCGACCTGAGGGGTTCGAGGCAAGAGACCCAGTACTTC
J gene: TRBJ2-1; clone size: -; V gene: TRBV7-2; D gene: TRBD2; CDR3 protein: CASSSSLAGDRHEQFF; CDR3 DNA: TGTGCCAGCAGCTCCTCCCTAGCGGGGGACCGCCATGAGCAGTTCTTC
J gene: TRBJ2-7; clone size: few; V gene: TRBV9; D gene: -; CDR3 protein: CASSPRTTSSYEQYF; CDR3 DNA: TGTGCCAGCAGCCCTCGGACAACCAGCTCCTACGAGCAGTACTTC
J gene: TRBJ2-2; clone size: -; V gene: TRBV3-1; D gene: -; CDR3 protein: CASSRARGTGELFF; CDR3 DNA: TGTGCCAGCAGCCGAGCCCGGGGCACCGGGGAGCTGTTTTTT
J gene: TRBJ2-7; clone size: few; V gene: TRBV3-1; D gene: TRBD2; CDR3 protein: CASSQGTGGALGEQYF; CDR3 DNA: TGTGCCAGCAGCCAAGGGACCGGGGGGGCTTTAGGCGAGCAGTACTTC
J gene: TRBJ1-2; clone size: few; V gene: TRBV28; D gene: -; CDR3 protein: CASSPRAGGYTF; CDR3 DNA: TGTGCCAGCAGCCCCAGGGCCGGTGGCTACACCTTC
J gene: TRBJ1-2; clone size: -; V gene: TRBV19; D gene: TRBD1; CDR3 protein: CASGGQPINHGYTF; CDR3 DNA: TGTGCCAGTGGGGGACAGCCAATTAACCATGGCTACACCTTC
J gene: TRBJ2-1; clone size: -; V gene: TRBV6-6; D gene: TRBD2; CDR3 protein: CAGRTSGRENNEQFF; CDR3 DNA: TGTGCCGGGCGCACTAGCGGGAGGGAAAACAATGAGCAGTTCTTC
J gene: TRBJ1-1; clone size: -; V gene: TRBV2; D gene: -; CDR3 protein: CASRGRDGKNTEAFF; CDR3 DNA: TGTGCCAGCAGGGGACGGGACGGAAAGAACACTGAAGCTTTCTTT
J gene: TRBJ2-1; clone size: -; V gene: TRBV28; D gene: TRBD1; CDR3 protein: CASSFRDRVRNEQFF; CDR3 DNA: TGTGCCAGCAGTTTTCGGGACAGGGTTCGCAATGAGCAGTTCTTC
J gene: TRBJ1-2; clone size: few; V gene: TRBV7-9; D gene: -; CDR3 protein: CASSPNPLYTF; CDR3 DNA: TGTGCCAGCAGCCCAAACCCCCTCTACACCTTC
J gene: TRBJ1-4; clone size: -; V gene: TRBV12-3/TRBV12-4; D gene: TRBD1; CDR3 protein: CASRDPGQSREKLFF; CDR3 DNA: TGTGCCAGCAGAGATCCGGGACAGTCAAGGGAAAAACTGTTTTTT
J gene: TRBJ2-5; clone size: few; V gene: TRBV10-1; D gene: TRBD1; CDR3 protein: CASSEGGGRETQYF; CDR3 DNA: TGCGCCAGCAGTGAAGGGGGCGGTCGAGAGACCCAGTACTTC
J gene: TRBJ2-1; clone size: -; V gene: TRBV2; D gene: TRBD1; CDR3 protein: CASSVGQGSYNEQFF; CDR3 DNA: TGTGCCAGCAGTGTGGGACAGGGCTCCTACAATGAGCAGTTCTTC
J gene: TRBJ2-1; clone size: -; V gene: TRBV4-1; D gene: -; CDR3 protein: CASSQDPQGGGEQFF; CDR3 DNA: TGCGCCAGCAGCCAAGATCCACAAGGCGGTGGTGAGCAGTTCTTC
J gene: TRBJ2-5; clone size: -; V gene: TRBV2; D gene: -; CDR3 protein: CASSELVETQYF; CDR3 DNA: TGTGCCAGCAGTGAACTAGTGGAGACCCAGTACTTC
J gene: TRBJ1-2; clone size: few; V gene: TRBV29-1; D gene: -; CDR3 protein: CSVEPGGGKYGYTF; CDR3 DNA: TGCAGCGTTGAACCCGGAGGGGGGAAATATGGCTACACCTTC
J gene: TRBJ2-1; clone size: -; V gene: TRBV6-5; D gene: -; CDR3 protein: CASSYSVGRPGNEQFF; CDR3 DNA: TGTGCCAGCAGTTACTCGGTGGGTAGGCCCGGCAATGAGCAGTTCTTC
J gene: TRBJ2-5; clone size: -; V gene: TRBV29-1; D gene: -; CDR3 protein: CSVEAGQVQYF; CDR3 DNA: TGCAGCGTTGAAGCGGGGCAAGTACAGTACTTC
J gene: TRBJ1-2; clone size: -; V gene: TRBV29-1; D gene: -; CDR3 protein: CTIGGGSYGYTF; CDR3 DNA: TGCACCATTGGAGGGGGAAGCTATGGCTACACCTTC
J gene: TRBJ1-1; clone size: few; V gene: TRBV29-1; D gene: -; CDR3 protein: CSVEVRADTEAFF; CDR3 DNA: TGCAGCGTTGAAGTCAGGGCAGACACTGAAGCTTTCTTT
J gene: TRBJ2-5; clone size: -; V gene: TRBV18; D gene: TRBD1; CDR3 protein: CASSPTLTGPGETQYF; CDR3 DNA: TGTGCCAGCTCACCTACCTTGACAGGGCCTGGAGAGACCCAGTACTTC
J gene: TRBJ2-5; clone size: few; V gene: TRBV2; D gene: -; CDR3 protein: CASNREAQGPWYF; CDR3 DNA: TGTGCCAGCAACCGGGAGGCACAGGGGCCTTGGTACTTC